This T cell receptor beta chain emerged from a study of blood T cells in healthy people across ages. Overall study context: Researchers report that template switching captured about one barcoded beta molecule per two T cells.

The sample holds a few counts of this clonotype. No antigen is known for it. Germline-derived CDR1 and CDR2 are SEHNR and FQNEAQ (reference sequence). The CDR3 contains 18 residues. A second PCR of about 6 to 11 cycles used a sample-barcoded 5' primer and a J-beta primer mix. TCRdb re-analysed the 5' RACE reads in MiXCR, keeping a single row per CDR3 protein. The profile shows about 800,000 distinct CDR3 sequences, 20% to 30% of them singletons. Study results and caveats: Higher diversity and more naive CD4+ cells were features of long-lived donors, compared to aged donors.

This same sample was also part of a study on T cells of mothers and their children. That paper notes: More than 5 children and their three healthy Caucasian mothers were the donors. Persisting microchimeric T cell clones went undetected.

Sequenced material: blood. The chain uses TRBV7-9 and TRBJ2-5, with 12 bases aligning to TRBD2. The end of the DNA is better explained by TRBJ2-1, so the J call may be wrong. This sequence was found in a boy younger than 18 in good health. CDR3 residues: CASWASGRAFTPRNEQFF. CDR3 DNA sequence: TGTGCCAGCTGGGCTAGCGGGAGGGCCTTTACCCCGAGGAATGAGCAGTTCTTC.